These T cell receptor beta chains were read from a single sample in a study of blood T cell repertoires in COVID-19. TCRdb's copy holds only in-frame clones and misses some; the assay was immunoSEQ multiplex PCR. This table holds fewer than 700,000 clones, 70% to 90% found once. Sequences were obtained from peripheral blood. These receptors were taken from a woman aged 45-65 years with COVID-19, enrolled during active disease. Both conserved end residues are part of each CDR3. Size values are once, few and many counts, or a class for expanded clones, and some rows have none.

len	abundance	v_gene	CDR3aa
13	-	TRBV5-1	CASSLGQGNGYTF
15	-	TRBV5-1	CASSYRTRTYNEQFF
13	-	TRBV6-5	CASTKGHFFEAFF
16	-	TRBV5-1	CASSLQGAGDTGELFF
12	few	TRBV28	CASSLDSSRLTF
15	-	TRBV11-2	CASSLYRGGYTEAFF
20	-	TRBV29-1	CILTVRSPRQGAFSGNTIYF
13	-	TRBV10-3	CAVKGQANTEAFF
15	-	TRBV5-1	CASSLNEGSTGELFF
13	-	TRBV5-6	CASLFRGDTEAFF
12	-	TRBV5-6	CASSWGGTEAFF
13	-	TRBV3-1/TRBV3-2	CASSQVGSGEQYF
18	-	TRBV7-9	CASSYGDRGLGGTDTQYF
15	-	TRBV28	CASSGQGKGDQPQHF
13	-	TRBV4-1	CASSPSDGQPQHF
17	-	TRBV7-8	CASSLLGGGKFSYEQYF
16	-	TRBV3-1/TRBV3-2	CASSQGVGTEGDTQYF
13	-	TRBV19	CASSGTGLNEQFF
18	once	TRBV4-1	CASSRRTDSPGVGDTQYF
13	-	TRBV6-2/TRBV6-3	CASSGDRNYGYTF
16	-	TRBV10-2	CASSEGGTGGSYGYTF
17	-	TRBV19	CASSITAVGLRGQPQHF
13	-	TRBV19	CASTPRGRQPQHF
12	few	TRBV18	CASSSGVQPQHF
16	-	TRBV4-1	CASSQLAGRQYNEQFF
15	-	TRBV6-5	CASSYSARGGTEAFF
14	-	TRBV6-6	CASRPPEMNTEAFF
16	once	TRBV5-4	CASSLGRGEITDTQYF
16	-	TRBV7-9	CASSSPGLRGSYEQYF
15	-	TRBV5-1	CASSPGGGINYGYTF
15	-	TRBV6-5	CASSEGGSAGNTIYF
15	few	TRBV4-1	CASSQVGGIGGELFF